The 4 T cell receptor beta chains reported below all come from one sample, sequenced in a study of naive and memory T cell subsets. The SP2 primer and nested alpha and beta constant region primers amplified ligated cDNA in four rounds. TCRdb itself ran the 5' RACE reads through MiXCR, one entry per CDR3 protein. Among tens of thousands of distinct CDR3 sequences listed, 6% to 8% were seen once. The library had UMIs added by 3' ligation of an oligonucleotide to TCR cDNA. These receptors were obtained from a female donor in good health.

This clonotype was seen many times. The chain couples TRBV6-2 or TRBV6-3 to TRBJ1-5; a possible D gene is TRBD1 (5 bases). V shed 7 bases and J shed 5 bases, with 12 bases lying between them. CDR3 length: 13 residues. Germline values: CDR1 MNHEY, CDR2 SVGEGT. This chain's CDR3 is CASKDFRDQPQHF. As DNA, the CDR3 is TGTGCCAGCAAGGATTTCAGGGATCAGCCCCAGCATTTT.

The table lists this clonotype with a few counts. The chain uses TRBV19 and TRBJ1-1; D not resolved. Trimming pared 7 bases from V and 8 bases from J, leaving 17 bases between. The CDR3 runs to 13 residues. Germline assignment: CDR1 LNHDA and CDR2 SQIVND (reference sequence). The CDR3 loop reads CASNPDSRSEAFF. In nucleotides, the CDR3 is TGTGCCAGTAACCCGGACTCCCGGTCCGAAGCTTTCTTT.

This clonotype came up many times. The chain employs TRBV4-2 and TRBJ1-2, with D uncertain. Trimming shortened V by 2 bases and J by 6 bases, and 7 bases separated the two germline ends. Germline V gene lookup returns CDR1 LGHNA and CDR2 YNFKEQ. CDR3 length equals 12 residues. CDR3 loop: CASSQTTDGYTF. The CDR3 region has the DNA TGTGCCAGCAGCCAAACGACTGATGGCTACACCTTC.

This clonotype came up a few times. The chain links TRBV11-1 to TRBJ2-5, with 7 bases that match TRBD2. Germline CDR1 is SGHAT and CDR2 is FQDESV (reference sequence). V dropped 4 bases and J dropped 5; count of bases not matched to a gene: 13. The CDR3 has 16 residues. CDR3 nucleotide sequence: TGTGCCAGCAGCTCTCGGTACGGGGAGGGATTGGAGACCCAGTACTTC. It yields the protein CASSSRYGEGLETQYF.